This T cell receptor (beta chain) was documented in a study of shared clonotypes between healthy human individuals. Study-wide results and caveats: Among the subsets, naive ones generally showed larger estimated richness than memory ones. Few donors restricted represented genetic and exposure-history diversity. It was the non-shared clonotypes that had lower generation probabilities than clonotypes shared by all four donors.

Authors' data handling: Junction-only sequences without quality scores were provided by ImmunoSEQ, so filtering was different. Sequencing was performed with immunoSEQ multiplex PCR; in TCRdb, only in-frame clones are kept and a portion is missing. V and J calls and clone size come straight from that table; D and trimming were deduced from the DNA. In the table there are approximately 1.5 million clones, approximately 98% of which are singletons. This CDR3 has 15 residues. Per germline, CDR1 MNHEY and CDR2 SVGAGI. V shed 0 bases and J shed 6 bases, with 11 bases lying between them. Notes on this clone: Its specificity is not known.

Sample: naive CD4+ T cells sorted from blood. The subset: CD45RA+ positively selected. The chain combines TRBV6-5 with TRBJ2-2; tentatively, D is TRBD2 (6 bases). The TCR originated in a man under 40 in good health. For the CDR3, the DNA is TGTGCCAGCAGTTACTCGATCCCTAGCGCCGGGGAGCTGTTTTTT. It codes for CASSYSIPSAGELFF.